This T cell receptor beta chain was documented in a study of neoadjuvant nivolumab and ipilimumab in lung cancer. The CDR3 extends over 14 amino acids. Germline V gives CDR1 SGHDT, CDR2 YYEEEE. Findings and limits, study-wide: Resected tumors had greater TCR richness and clonality than uninvolved lung. Pathologic regression was not significantly tied to TCR clonality. A small number of samples were TCR sequenced.

Turning to this clone: Its specificity is not known. One junction end does not reproduce the germline sequence, and a read error may be involved.

The data were produced by immunoSEQ multiplex PCR, yet TCRdb's version contains in-frame clones alone and is incomplete. The sample has thousands of clones, 70% to 75% seen once. The sequence was collected from an adult with non-small cell lung cancer. The gene calls are TRBV5-6 and TRBJ1-5, with TRBD1 matching over 11 bases. The specimen comprised tumor tissue, sampled after neoadjuvant nivolumab, alone or with ipilimumab, at or shortly before surgery. In DNA form, the CDR3 reads TGTGCCAGCAGCCGGACAGGGGGCAACCAGCCCCAGCATTTT. Amino acid sequence: CASSRTGGNQPQHF.